These 15 T cell receptor beta chains came from one sample sequenced in a study of blood T cell repertoires in COVID-19. The data were produced by immunoSEQ multiplex PCR, yet TCRdb's version contains in-frame clones alone and is incomplete. Among roughly 180,000 clones listed, 79% were seen once. The specimen was peripheral blood. Receptors were obtained from a woman aged 60-70 years with COVID-19, enrolled during active disease.

The chain employs TRBV21-1 and TRBJ1-4; the tabulated D call, TRBD1, remains unverified against the DNA. TRBV21-1 is shown as a pseudogene. This CDR3 contains 19 residues. The CDR3 reads CASSKGKGVRGWTNEKLFF. The CDR3 DNA reads as TGTGCCAGCAGCAAAGGGAAGGGTGTCAGGGGATGGACTAATGAAAAACTGTTTTTT.

J is TRBJ2-7 and V is TRBV11-2; a weak D match, TRBD2 (6 bases). Germline V gene data show CDR1 as SGHAT and CDR2 as FQNNGV. This CDR3 has 12 amino acids. V was clipped by 3 bases and J by 4 bases, with 7 bases between them. CDR3 DNA: TGTGCCAGCAGCTTCAGCGGGTACGAGCAGTACGTC. Protein sequence: CASSFSGYEQYV.

This chain links TRBV7-2 with TRBJ2-1; D may be TRBD2 (6 bases). The CDR3 covers 15 residues. V lost 5 bases and J lost 10, with 21 bases in between. Germline-derived CDR1 and CDR2 are SGHTA and FQGNSA. The CDR3 loop reads CASSASGQSSGEQFF. The CDR3 DNA sequence: TGTGCCAGCAGCGCCAGCGGGCAAAGTTCAGGGGAGCAGTTCTTC.

At least ten counts were recorded for this clone. The chain joins TRBV5-4 to TRBJ1-1; D gene unclear. V lost 7 bases, J lost 7 bases, and 11 bases lay in between. This CDR3 is built from 11 residues. Germline V gives CDR1 SGHNT, CDR2 YYREEE (reference sequence). The CDR3 nucleotides are TGTGCCAGCGGGCCTGACATTGAAGCTTTCTTT. Amino acid sequence: CASGPDIEAFF.

The chain carries TRBV5-1 and TRBJ2-7; 12 bases are shared with TRBD2. The germline gives CDR1 SGHRS, CDR2 YFSETQ. Trimming took 3 bases from V and 0 from J; bases not matched to a gene: 1. The CDR3 has 15 residues. CDR3 in amino acids: CASSSSGRASYEQYF. Written as DNA, the CDR3 is TGCGCCAGCAGCTCTAGCGGGAGGGCCTCCTACGAGCAGTACTTC.

The V call is TRBV7-9, the J call TRBJ2-5; a weak D match, TRBD2 (5 bases). Trimming pared 2 bases from V and 4 bases from J, leaving 11 bases between. The germline V gene encodes CDR1 SEHNR and CDR2 FQNEAQ (reference sequence). The CDR3 extends over 14 amino acids. This CDR3 reads CASSLTGFRETQYF. The CDR3 bases are TGTGCCAGCAGCTTAACGGGATTTCGAGAGACCCAGTACTTC.

This clone is a singleton in its sample. This rearrangement joins TRBV10-1 to TRBJ1-1; D is possibly TRBD1 (6 bases). Between the trimmed V and J ends, which lost 5 bases and 2 bases, there was a span of 9 bases. The CDR3 is made up of 13 amino acids. CDR1 is WNHNN and CDR2 is SYGVQD in the germline V gene (reference sequence). This CDR3 is CASSRQENTEAFF. The CDR3 coding sequence is TGCGCCAGCAGTCGACAGGAAAACACTGAAGCTTTCTTT.

This rearrangement joins TRBV27 to TRBJ1-4, with 9 bases lining up with TRBD1. This CDR3 contains 17 residues. In germline, CDR1 is MNHEY, CDR2 SMNVEV (reference sequence). V shed 1 base and J 7 bases; nucleotides not matched to a gene: 10. The CDR3 nucleotides are TGTGCCAGCAGTTTATGGACAGGGGCAACCGGGGGTGAAAAACTGTTTTTT. Protein product: CASSLWTGATGGEKLFF.

In its sample, this clone was seen once. The J gene is TRBJ2-5, the V gene TRBV6-1; 8 positions agree with TRBD2. Germline CDR1 MNHNS, CDR2 SASEGT. Losses at the gene ends were 10 bases for V and 1 base for J; bases not matched to a gene: 8. CDR3 length: 14 residues. The chain's CDR3 is CATHRGGPQETQYF. The DNA of the CDR3 is TGTGCCACCCACCGGGGGGGCCCCCAAGAGACCCAGTACTTC.

The CDR3 protein is CASAKDRGRGYTF. DNA of the CDR3: TGTGCCAGCGCTAAAGACAGGGGTAGAGGCTACACCTTC. V gene TRBV19 combines with J gene TRBJ1-2; 8 positions match TRBD1. J was trimmed by 8 bases and V by 9 bases; bases with no gene match: 11. The CDR3 covers 13 residues. Germline V gene sequence: CDR1 LNHDA, CDR2 SQIVND (reference sequence). Combining the CDR3 with reference TRBV19 and TRBJ1-2 gives the whole variable domain DGGITQSPKYLFRKEGQNVTLSCEQNLNHDAMYWYRQDPGQGLRLIYYSQIVNDFQKGDIAEGYSVSREKKESFPLTVTSAQKNPTAFYLCASAKDRGRGYTFGSGTRLTVV.

V gene TRBV5-6 combines with J gene TRBJ2-2; TRBD1 matches at 8 bases. Germline-derived CDR1 and CDR2 are SGHDT and YYEEEE. V shed 6 bases and J 3 bases; nucleotides not matched to a gene: 7. The CDR3 contains 15 residues. In DNA, the CDR3 is TGTGCCAGCATCCGACAGGGGCGATACACCGGGGAGCTGTTTTTT. This sequence encodes CASIRQGRYTGELFF.

CDR3 in DNA: TGTGCCAGCAGCTTAGGGGGGACAGGGGGGCGACCCCTCCACTTT. It codes for CASSLGGTGGRPLHF. The chain is built from TRBV7-2 and TRBJ1-6; 11 positions match TRBD1. CDR1 is SGHTA, CDR2 FQGNSA, per germline. This CDR3 spans 15 amino acids. V shed 1 base, J shed 12 bases, and the junction held 5 bases outside the gene matches.

The J gene is TRBJ1-2, the V gene TRBV28; 8 nucleotides agree with TRBD1. Germline V lookup: CDR1 MDHEN, CDR2 SYDVKM. Losses at the gene ends were 5 bases for V and 2 bases for J; bases not matched to a gene: 7. The CDR3 covers 15 residues. The CDR3 loop is CASSPRDRPNYGYTF. The CDR3 nucleotides read TGTGCCAGCAGTCCACGGGACAGGCCCAACTATGGCTACACCTTC.

This clone was seen a few times. This chain joins TRBV6-5 and TRBJ2-5; TRBD2 matches at 11 bases. Germline loops: CDR1 MNHEY, CDR2 SVGAGI. V lost 2 bases, J lost 3 bases, and 2 bases stayed unmatched. The CDR3 is made up of 15 amino acids. The CDR3 DNA follows: TGTGCCAGCAGTTACGCGACTAGCGGGAAAGAGACCCAGTACTTC. This translates into CASSYATSGKETQYF.

The genes are TRBV14 and TRBJ2-7; 7 bases agree with TRBD1. Germline lookup yields CDR1 SGHDN and CDR2 FVKESK. CDR3 length: 14 amino acids. Trimming took 4 bases from V and 3 from J; bases not matched to a gene: 6. The CDR3 here is CASSRQGLGYEQYF. The DNA for the CDR3 is TGTGCCAGCAGCCGACAGGGTTTGGGCTACGAGCAGTACTTC.